This T cell receptor (beta chain) comes out of a study of blood T cell repertoires in COVID-19. Study summary: Nucleic acid was either cDNA or gDNA, and it came from T cells, B-cell-depleted T cells, or PBMCs.

This CDR3 comprises 14 residues. Germline V gene lookup returns CDR1 DFQATT and CDR2 SNEGSKA (reference sequence). Trimming took 3 bases from V and 4 from J, leaving 13 bases between them. In the original analysis: From reference gene primer amplification, estimates of nucleated cell counts were derived. Sequencing used immunoSEQ multiplex PCR; TCRdb keeps in-frame clones, though not all of them. For V, J and clone size, that table is used; D and trimming come from the DNA. The table includes more than 200,000 clones, 70% to 90% detected once. V gene TRBV20-1 combines with J gene TRBJ1-5; D is possibly TRBD1 (5 bases). This receptor was identified in a young man with active or convalescent COVID-19. The sample taken for sequencing was peripheral blood. The CDR3 bases are TGCAGTGCTAGTGTTGCAGGGTGGAATCAGCCCCAGCATTTT. Its protein product is CSASVAGWNQPQHF.